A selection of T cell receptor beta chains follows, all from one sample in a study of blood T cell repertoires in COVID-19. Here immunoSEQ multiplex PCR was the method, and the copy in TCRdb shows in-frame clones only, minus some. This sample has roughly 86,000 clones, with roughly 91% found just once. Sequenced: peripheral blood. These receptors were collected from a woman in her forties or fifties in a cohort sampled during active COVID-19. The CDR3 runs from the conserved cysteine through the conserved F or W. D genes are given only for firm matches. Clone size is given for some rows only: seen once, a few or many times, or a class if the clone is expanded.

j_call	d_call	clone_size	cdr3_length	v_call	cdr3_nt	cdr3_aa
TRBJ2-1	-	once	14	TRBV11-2	TGTGCCAGCCGCCGACAGGTTGAGCACAATGAGCAGTTCTTC	CASRRQVEHNEQFF
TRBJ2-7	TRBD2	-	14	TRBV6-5	TGTGCCACCAGGGACCTGGGGGGGATATACGAGCAGTACTTC	CATRDLGGIYEQYF
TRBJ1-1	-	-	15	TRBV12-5	TGTGCTAGTGGTTTGGCAGGGGTAGGGAACACTGAAGCTTTCTTT	CASGLAGVGNTEAFF
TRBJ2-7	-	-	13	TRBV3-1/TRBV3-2	TGTGCCAGCAGTTCCACATACCTCTACGAGCAGTACTTC	CASSSTYLYEQYF
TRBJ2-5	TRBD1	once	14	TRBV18	TGTGCCAGCTCACCAAGACAGGGGGAAGAGACCCAGTACTTC	CASSPRQGEETQYF
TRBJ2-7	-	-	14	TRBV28	TGTGCCAGCAGTTTGCCAGGGTCCCATTACGAGCAGTACTTC	CASSLPGSHYEQYF
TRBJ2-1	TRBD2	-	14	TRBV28	TGTGCCAGTATAGCGGGGTCCTCCTACAATGAGCAGTTCTTC	CASIAGSSYNEQFF
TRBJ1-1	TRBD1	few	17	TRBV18	TGTGCCAGCTCACTTTACTCGGACAGGACTGGCAACACTGAAGCTTTCTTT	CASSLYSDRTGNTEAFF
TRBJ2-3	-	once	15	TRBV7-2	TGTGCCAGTACCCCCCAAGGCGGGTTCACAGATACGCAGTATTTT	CASTPQGGFTDTQYF
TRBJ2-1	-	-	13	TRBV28	TGTGCCAGCAGTTCGGGACTGAGAAATGAGCAGTTCTTC	CASSSGLRNEQFF
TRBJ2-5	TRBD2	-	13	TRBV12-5	TGTGCTAGTGGTTCCTGGGGGGGAGAGACCCAGTACTTC	CASGSWGGETQYF
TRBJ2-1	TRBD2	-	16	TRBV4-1	TGCGCCAGCAGCCAACGTGCGGGAGGCAGGGGAAGTGAGCAGTTCTTC	CASSQRAGGRGSEQFF
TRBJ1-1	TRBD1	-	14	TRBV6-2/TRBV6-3	TGTGCCAGCAGTTACGCAGGGGGGTCGAATGAAGCTTTCTTT	CASSYAGGSNEAFF
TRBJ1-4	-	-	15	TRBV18	TGTGCCAGCTCACCGACAGTGGGACTTGCTGAAAAACTGTTTTTT	CASSPTVGLAEKLFF
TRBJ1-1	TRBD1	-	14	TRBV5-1	TGCGCCAGCAGCAAGGGACAGACGAACACTGAAGCTTTCTTT	CASSKGQTNTEAFF
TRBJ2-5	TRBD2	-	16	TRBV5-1	TGCGCCAGCAGCCTCTTAGCGGGGTCGGCCCAAGAGACCCAGTACTTC	CASSLLAGSAQETQYF
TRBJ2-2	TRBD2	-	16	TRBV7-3	TGTGCCAGCAGCTTAAATAGCGGGAGGGCATCCGGGGAGCTGTTTTTT	CASSLNSGRASGELFF
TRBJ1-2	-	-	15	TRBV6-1	TGTGCCAGCAGTGAAGGGGGGCAGGGATGGTATGGCTACACCTTC	CASSEGGQGWYGYTF
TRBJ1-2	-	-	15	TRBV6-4	TGTGCCAGCAGTGACTCGTGGCAGGGACTAAGTGGCTACACCTTC	CASSDSWQGLSGYTF
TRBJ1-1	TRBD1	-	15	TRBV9	TGTGCCAGCAGCCTAGGGACAGGGGCCAACACTGAAGCTTTCTTT	CASSLGTGANTEAFF
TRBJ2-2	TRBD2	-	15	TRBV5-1	TGCGCCAGCAGTAGTGGCGGGAGGACCACCGGGGAGCTGTTTTTT	CASSSGGRTTGELFF
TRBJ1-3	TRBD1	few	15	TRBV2	TGTGCCAGCAGTAAAGACAGGGTAGCTGGAAACACCATATATTTT	CASSKDRVAGNTIYF
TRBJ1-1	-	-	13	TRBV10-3	TGTGCCATCAGTGCAGCCGAGGTCACTGAAGCTTTCTTT	CAISAAEVTEAFF
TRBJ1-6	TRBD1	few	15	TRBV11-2	TGTGCCAGCAGGCGACTGGACAGGGGGAATTCACCCCTCCACTTT	CASRRLDRGNSPLHF
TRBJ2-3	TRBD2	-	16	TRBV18	TGTGCCAGCAGACGAGTGGGAGGGCTGAACACAGATACGCAGTATTTT	CASRRVGGLNTDTQYF
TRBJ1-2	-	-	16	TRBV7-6	TGTGCCAGCAGCTTAGTAGGACAGCAAGCTAACTATGGCTACACCTTC	CASSLVGQQANYGYTF
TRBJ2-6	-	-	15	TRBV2	TGTGCCAGCAGCCAAACAGGTGCCGGGGCCAACGTCCTGACTTTC	CASSQTGAGANVLTF
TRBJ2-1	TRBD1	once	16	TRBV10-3	TGTGCCATCAGTGACGACGGACAGGGACGCTACAATGAGCAGTTCTTC	CAISDDGQGRYNEQFF
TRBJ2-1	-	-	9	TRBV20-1	TGCAGTGCTGCCCTCGGGCAGTTCTTC	CSAALGQFF
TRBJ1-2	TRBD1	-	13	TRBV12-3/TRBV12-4	TGTGCCAGCAGTTGGGCCAGGGGGCAAGGCTACACCTTC	CASSWARGQGYTF
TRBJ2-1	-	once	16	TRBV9	TGTGCCAGCAGCGTATTTCGGGGGGCCCTCTACAATGAGCAGTTCTTC	CASSVFRGALYNEQFF
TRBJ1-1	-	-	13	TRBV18	TGTGCCAGCTCACCTACAGGAAACACTGAAGCTTTCTTT	CASSPTGNTEAFF
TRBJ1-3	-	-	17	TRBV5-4	TGTGCCAGCAGCATAATGACAGGACCAAGCTCTGGAAACACCATATATTTT	CASSIMTGPSSGNTIYF
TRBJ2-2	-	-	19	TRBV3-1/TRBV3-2	TGTGCCAGCAGTAACCTAGGGACGGGCAGGGGTTTGTCAACCGGGGAGCTGTTTTTT	CASSNLGTGRGLSTGELFF
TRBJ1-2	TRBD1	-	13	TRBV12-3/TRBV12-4	TGTGCCAGCAGTTTAAACAGGGGCTATGGCTACACCTTC	CASSLNRGYGYTF
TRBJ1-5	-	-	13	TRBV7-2	TGTGCCAGCAGCTTTGAGGGATATCAGCCCCAGCATTTT	CASSFEGYQPQHF
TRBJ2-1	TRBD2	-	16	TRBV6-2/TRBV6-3	TGTGCCAGCTGCCGCGGGGGGGCCACCTCCTACAATGAGCAGTTCTTC	CASCRGGATSYNEQFF
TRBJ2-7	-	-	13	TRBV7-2	TGTGCCAGCAGCCCCAGGGGATCCTACGAGCAGTACTTC	CASSPRGSYEQYF